This T cell receptor (beta chain) was sequenced in a study of human T cells and chemical hapten exposure. In the study overall: A roughly 2 cm by roughly 2 cm inner upper arm patch received 2% DPC for sensitization. There were weekly diphenylcyclopropenone doses to the scalp for patients throughout the roughly 24-week study.

This CDR3 region has 13 residues. The V and J ends lost 5 bases and 7 bases respectively, with 14 bases between them. Germline CDR1 MGHRA, CDR2 YSYEKL. TCRdb reanalysed the RACE reads using MiXCR and keeps one entry per CDR3 protein. Among tens of thousands of distinct CDR3 sequences listed, roughly 8.8% were seen once. Time point specified: pre-sensitization, week 0. Treatment in this sample: therapeutic diphenylcyclopropenone sensitization with weekly scalp DPC. General study points: Controls had significantly fewer large CDR3 similarity clusters than were formed by expanded TCRs.

Only a few counts were recorded for this clonotype. Its antigen is unknown. The TCR was taken from a woman aged 35 to 49 with alopecia areata. Some clones in this sample may be carry-over from other donors' samples. The chain links TRBV4-1 to TRBJ2-5; possibly TRBD2 for D (5 bases). The sequencing used whole blood, collected in connection with sensitization to the hapten diphenylcyclopropenone (DPC). CDR3 in DNA: TGCGCCAGCAGCATAGAGGGAAAGAGGACCCAGTACTTC. Its translation: CASSIEGKRTQYF.